The sequence of this T cell receptor (beta chain) was determined in a study of PD-L1 blockade in urothelial cancer (dated by TCRdb to the late 2010s). Describing the broader study: Every patient began therapy in 2014 and was given atezolizumab 1,200 mg intravenously every 3 weeks. Twenty-nine patients had pretreatment blood TCR-seq, about 24 had at least one posttreatment blood collection, and about 24 had tumor TCR-seq. About 90% of the roughly 29 patients were males with bladder-origin urothelial cancer, and about 65% of the roughly 30 reported a prior smoking history. Blood samples gave a median of about 150,000 T cells and approximately 80,000 unique TCRs, with a median clonality of roughly 0.081. Durable clinical benefit was achieved by nine patients but not by the remaining 20. An ECOG performance status of 0 or 1 was recorded for the patients, and 0 to 3 prior chemotherapy regimens had been received by the patients. Blood samples were analyzed at two time points: 3 weeks after treatment start (second dose) and 6 weeks after treatment start. Durable clinical benefit was defined as a progression-free survival longer than 6 months, and TCR features were additionally tested against progression-free survival and overall survival. The study, an exploratory multi-omic analysis, examined somatic, immune and clinical correlates of response to PD-L1 blockade with atezolizumab in urothelial cancer. In the same patients, pretreatment tumors underwent whole exome sequencing and RNA sequencing in addition to TCR sequencing. TCR sequencing covered pretreatment tumor samples and matched, serially collected peripheral blood taken before and after atezolizumab treatment. The investigation overall reported the following: At 3 weeks after the start of treatment, tumor-associated TCR clones in peripheral blood had expanded more in patients with durable benefit (n of about 22, p = 0.022). Because the sample size was small (n = 29) and many of the analyses were exploratory, the results are meant to be hypothesis-generating. A pretreatment peripheral blood TCR clonality below the median was linked to improved progression-free and overall survival.

A total of some 30 patients with locally advanced or metastatic urothelial carcinoma, treated at Memorial Sloan Kettering on a trial protocol, made up the cohort. Peripheral blood mononuclear cells were collected pretreatment and during treatment, at between 1 and 8 total time points per patient. The Qiagen DNeasy Blood extraction kit was used to purify genomic DNA from total PBMCs and tumor samples. PBMCs were collected pretreatment and during treatment and were isolated and stored as previously described. To estimate absolute template abundance from read counts, synthetic TCR analog templates were spiked into each PCR. The immunoSEQ assay was used to amplify TCRbeta CDR3 regions from genomic DNA with bias-controlled V and J gene primers. Sequencing of rearranged TCRbeta segments was done at approximately 20X coverage. As for how the authors treated the data: Clustering was used to correct sequencing errors, and CDR3s were annotated against IMGT so that V, D and J genes could be assigned. Downstream analyses used only productive TCRbeta rearrangements and left out out-of-frame or stop-codon sequences. Clonality was calculated as one minus the Shannon entropy normalized by the log of the number of unique productive sequences. Clones differing between time points or between blood and tumor were identified using Fisher's exact test with Benjamini-Hochberg correction, with an adjusted p below 0.01 applied as the threshold. TCRdb provides this immuneACCESS table in a form limited to in-frame rearrangements. Some clones are lacking; in checked studies, under half of them reflect an unresolved V gene, and why the rest are absent is not known. V and J calls plus clone size are reproduced from that table; the DNA served to infer D and trimming. The sample profile shows some 80,000 clones; roughly 90% of them were found once. The ten largest clones represent roughly 5.7% of the sample.

CDR1 and CDR2, looked up from the germline V gene, are MNHNS and SASEGT. Spanning cysteine to phenylalanine, the CDR3 consists of 15 amino acids. Kept here is only the CDR3 DNA, which spans 45 bases and is read in frame from base 1. The germline ends are 9 bases apart after V is trimmed by 2 bases and J by 2 bases. Comments on this clone: Its antigen remains undetermined. Base qualities are missing; no much larger clone stands one base away.

The chain is encoded by TRBV6-1 joined to TRBJ1-4; TRBD1 is a possible D gene, resting on 5 matching bases. Sequenced material: PBMCs, taken around atezolizumab (anti-PD-L1) treatment. This sequence originates from a woman in her 70s with urothelial cancer. The nucleotide sequence is given as TGTGCCAGCAGTGAACCCAGGGTCACTAATGAAAAACTGTTTTTT. Its product reads: CASSEPRVTNEKLFF.